This passage covers 6 T cell receptor beta chains from one sample sequenced in a study of cytomegalovirus exposure and HLA in healthy donors. Amplification used 60 Vbeta primers and 13 Jbeta primers. Sequencing was performed with immunoSEQ multiplex PCR; in TCRdb, only in-frame clones are kept and a portion is missing. The sample yields roughly 120,000 clones, over 60% seen once. Sample: PBMCs. The receptors were gathered from a woman in her thirties or forties in good health and CMV-seropositive.

For the CDR3, the DNA is TGCGCCAGCAGCTTGTACCAGGGTACCTACGAGCAGTACTTC. Translation: CASSLYQGTYEQYF. The J gene is TRBJ2-7, the V gene TRBV5-1; a weak D match, TRBD1 (5 bases). Between the trimmed V and J ends, which lost 1 base and 2 bases, there was a span of 10 bases. The V gene's germline CDR1 is SGHRS and CDR2 YFSETQ. CDR3 length: 14 amino acids.

V usage is TRBV7-2 and J usage is TRBJ2-5; TRBD2 matches 8 bases. The CDR3 runs 14 residues. The junction had 5 bases not matched to a gene; V was cut back by 6 bases and J by 2 bases. CDR1 and CDR2 from the germline V gene are SGHTA and FQGNSA. The CDR3 sequence is CASRPGGSQETQYF. The CDR3, as DNA: TGTGCCAGCAGACCGGGAGGGTCTCAAGAGACCCAGTACTTC.

V usage is TRBV6-1 and J usage is TRBJ2-1; the match to TRBD1 covers 7 bases. V shed 6 bases, J shed 4 bases, and the junction held 9 bases outside the gene matches. CDR3 length: 15 residues. Germline V CDR1 and CDR2: MNHNS, SASEGT. DNA for the CDR3: TGTGCCAGCAGCGAGACAGGGAGAGGGTACAATGAGCAGTTCTTC. Translated: CASSETGRGYNEQFF.

This chain links TRBV11-2 with TRBJ1-5; 7 bases line up with TRBD1. Germline CDR1 SGHAT, CDR2 FQNNGV. The CDR3 consists of 15 residues. J was trimmed by 0 bases and V by 5 bases; bases with no gene match: 4. CDR3 sequence (DNA): TGTGCCAGCAGCCCCGGGACAGATAGCAATCAGCCCCAGCATTTT. It is translated as CASSPGTDSNQPQHF.

This CDR3 reads CASRTVNNQPQHF. The CDR3 DNA follows: TGTGCCAGCAGAACGGTCAACAATCAGCCCCAGCATTTT. This rearrangement joins TRBV6-1 to TRBJ1-5; D call uncertain. This CDR3 comprises 13 residues. Germline CDR1 MNHNS, CDR2 SASEGT. The V gene lost 6 bases and the J gene lost 3 bases, with 9 bases spanning the gap.

This chain links TRBV29-1 with TRBJ1-1; tentatively, D is TRBD1 (6 bases). V was pared by 3 bases and J by 4 bases, with 9 bases between. CDR1 is SQVTM and CDR2 is ANQGSEA in the germline V gene. There are 12 residues in the CDR3. CDR3 sequence (DNA): TGCAGCGTTGAGTTAGGGGGCACTGAAGCTTTCTTT. Protein sequence: CSVELGGTEAFF.